This T cell receptor beta chain was obtained from a study of T cells in Graves' hyperthyroidism and ophthalmopathy. Diagnosis relied on clinical symptoms, serum thyroxine and TRAb, thyroid ultrasound and orbital computed tomography. Study results and caveats: Ophthalmopathy got predicted by the model a median around six months before its onset.

Note on this clonotype: What it recognizes is unknown. At one end, the junction sequence differs from germline, possibly due to a read error.

The germline gives CDR1 SGHTA, CDR2 FQGTGA. The length of the CDR3 is 15 residues. What was amplified from RNA transcripts were TCR beta CDR3 regions. The TCR CDR3 first-round RT-PCR relied on the HTBI primer set. TCRdb processed the multiplex PCR reads anew with MiXCR; each CDR3 protein has one entry. The sample gives approximately 46,000 distinct CDR3 sequences, approximately 50% of which show up once; roughly 32% is in the top ten. Material for sequencing was peripheral blood or thyroid tissue (not recorded which). This sequence joins TRBV7-3 and TRBJ1-1; maybe TRBD1 (5 bases). This sequence was found in a woman aged 45-60 years with Graves' hyperthyroidism. CDR3 protein: CASSQLKGLNSEAFF. The CDR3 bases are TGTGCCAGCAGCCAATTAAAGGGGTTGAACTCTGAAGCTTTCTTT.